This T cell receptor (beta chain) was identified in a study of early T cells in non-severe SARS-CoV-2 infection. As for the study in general: Alpha and beta chains were unpaired, from unsorted whole-blood bulk RNA. Broader study findings: Private and CD4 specificities were missed by VDJdb matching, skewed to anti-spike CD8.

A word on this clonotype: Antigen specificity is unknown.

V lost 3 bases and J lost 13, with 13 bases in between. The V gene's germline CDR1 is SGHAT and CDR2 FQNNGV. The CDR3 totals 12 residues. Attachment of unique molecular identifiers to individual cDNA molecules was performed. Via MiXCR, TCRdb re-called the 5' RACE reads, giving one row per CDR3 protein. This table holds about 83,000 distinct CDR3 sequences, about 14% found once. Sequenced input: whole blood. The clonotype was recovered from an adult who was a healthcare worker with PCR-confirmed SARS-CoV-2 infection or an uninfected control (not recorded which). This chain connects TRBV11-2 to TRBJ2-1, with a tentative D call TRBD2 (6 bases). CDR3 region: CASSFASEGQFF. The CDR3 DNA is TGTGCCAGCAGCTTTGCTAGCGAGGGTCAGTTCTTC.